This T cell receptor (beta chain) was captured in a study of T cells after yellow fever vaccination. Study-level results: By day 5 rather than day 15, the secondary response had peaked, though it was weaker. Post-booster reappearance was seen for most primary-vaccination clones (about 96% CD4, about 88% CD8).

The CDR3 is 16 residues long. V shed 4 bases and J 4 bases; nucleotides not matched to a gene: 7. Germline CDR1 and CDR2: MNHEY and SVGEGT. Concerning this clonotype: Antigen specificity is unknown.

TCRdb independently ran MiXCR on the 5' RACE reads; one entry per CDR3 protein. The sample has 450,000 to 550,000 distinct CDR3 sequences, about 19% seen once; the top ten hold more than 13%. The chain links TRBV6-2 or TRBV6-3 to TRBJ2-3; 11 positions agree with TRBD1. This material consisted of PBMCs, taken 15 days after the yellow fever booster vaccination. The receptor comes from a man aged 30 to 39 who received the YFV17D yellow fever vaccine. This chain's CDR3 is CASSFLGQGAADTQYF. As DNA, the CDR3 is TGTGCCAGCAGTTTCCTTGGACAGGGGGCGGCAGATACGCAGTATTTT.